Listed below are T cell receptor beta chains from one sample, sequenced in a study of T-cell memory formation after mild COVID-19. TCRdb re-called the 5' RACE reads with MiXCR, one entry per CDR3 protein. There are some 130,000 distinct CDR3 sequences in the sample; about a sixth occur only once, and roughly 14% lies in the top ten. The sequenced material came from PBMCs or a T cell subset sorted from them (not recorded which). These receptors all stem from an adult woman who had mild COVID-19 (a few samples of this study predate the infection). Cell type and time point are not known. CDR3s include the opening cysteine and the closing phenylalanine or tryptophan. Each record gives: J gene, D gene, clone size, V gene, CDR3 protein, CDR3 DNA. D genes are given only for firm matches. For some rows the clone size is stated as once, few or many, or as a class when expanded; others skip it.

TRBJ2-3	NA	few	TRBV7-9	CASSLGEADTQYF	TGTGCCAGCAGCCTAGGGGAGGCAGATACGCAGTATTTT
TRBJ2-1	TRBD2	few	TRBV6-2/TRBV6-3	CASSYSNAGGYNEQFF	TGTGCCAGCAGTTACTCGAACGCGGGAGGATACAATGAGCAGTTCTTC
TRBJ2-5	NA	few	TRBV29-1	CSAQDPGETQYF	TGCAGCGCGCAGGACCCAGGAGAGACCCAGTACTTC
TRBJ2-5	NA	NA	TRBV19	CASRNSGGAQETQYF	TGTGCCAGTAGGAATAGCGGAGGGGCCCAAGAGACCCAGTACTTC
TRBJ1-1	NA	NA	TRBV5-1	CASSLIPGNRRILNTEAFF	TGCGCCAGCAGCTTGATCCCCGGAAACCGTCGGATACTCAACACTGAAGCTTTCTTT
TRBJ2-1	NA	few	TRBV12-3/TRBV12-4	CASSTFGQNNEQFF	TGTGCCAGCAGCACTTTCGGACAGAACAATGAGCAGTTCTTC
TRBJ2-3	NA	NA	TRBV20-1	CSVKFPADTQYF	TGCAGTGTCAAGTTTCCAGCAGATACGCAGTATTTT
TRBJ2-7	NA	few	TRBV4-3	CASSQDDRTYEQYF	TGCGCCAGCAGCCAAGATGACAGGACCTACGAGCAGTACTTC
TRBJ2-7	NA	few	TRBV5-1	CASSLAFSDHEQYF	TGCGCCAGCAGCTTGGCGTTCAGCGACCACGAGCAGTACTTC
TRBJ1-1	NA	NA	TRBV4-1	CASSQGGGGTEAFF	TGCGCCAGCAGCCAAGGCGGGGGGGGCACTGAAGCTTTCTTT
TRBJ2-1	NA	many	TRBV16	CASSLTRGRLYNEQFF	TGTGCCAGCAGCCTCACCAGGGGCCGATTATACAATGAGCAGTTCTTC
TRBJ2-1	NA	NA	TRBV2	CASSEDGRYYNEQFF	TGTGCCAGCAGTGAAGACGGGAGATACTACAATGAGCAGTTCTTC
TRBJ1-1	NA	NA	TRBV6-5	CASRFRIGAEDGAFF	TGTGCCAGTCGATTTAGAATCGGGGCGGAGGACGGAGCTTTCTTT
TRBJ2-7	NA	NA	TRBV11-3	CASSSEGWRATYEQYF	TGTGCCAGCAGCTCAGAAGGCTGGAGGGCCACATACGAGCAGTACTTC
TRBJ1-2	NA	NA	TRBV14	CASSQVSDLVGGYTF	TGTGCCAGCAGCCAAGTTTCGGACCTGGTCGGTGGCTACACCTTC
TRBJ2-2	NA	many	TRBV7-9	CASSFAGELFF	TGTGCCAGCAGCTTTGCCGGGGAGCTGTTTTTT
TRBJ2-1	TRBD2	few	TRBV4-3	CASSQEGTSAYNEQFF	TGCGCCAGCAGCCAAGAGGGGACTAGTGCCTACAATGAGCAGTTCTTC
TRBJ2-5	TRBD2	NA	TRBV28	CASSLPASGETYF	TGTGCCAGCAGTTTACCCGCGAGCGGGGAAACGTACTTC
TRBJ1-2	TRBD1	NA	TRBV4-3	CASSPLGQGGGYTF	TGCGCCAGCAGCCCCCTCGGACAGGGAGGTGGCTACACCTTC
TRBJ2-1	NA	few	TRBV27	CASRSPGLSNEQFF	TGTGCCAGCAGATCCCCCGGTCTGAGCAATGAGCAGTTCTTC
TRBJ1-1	NA	few	TRBV2	CASSRGVLMNTEAFF	TGTGCCAGCAGTCGAGGGGTCCTTATGAACACTGAAGCTTTCTTT
TRBJ2-3	TRBD2	NA	TRBV30	CAWSGTRSDTQYF	TGTGCCTGGAGCGGGACTAGGTCAGATACGCAGTATTTT
TRBJ2-7	TRBD1	NA	TRBV5-1	CASSLDGTGGYEQYF	TGCGCCAGCAGCTTGGACGGGACAGGGGGCTACGAGCAGTACTTC
TRBJ2-2	NA	NA	TRBV9	CASSVELRAGELFF	TGTGCCAGCAGCGTAGAATTGAGGGCCGGGGAGCTGTTTTTT
TRBJ2-1	TRBD2	NA	TRBV24-1	CATSDPATSGTSPRQFF	TGTGCCACCAGTGATCCCGCGACTAGCGGGACCTCACCCCGACAGTTCTTC
TRBJ2-1	NA	NA	TRBV4-1	CASTGGTNEQFF	TGCGCCAGCACCGGGGGTACTAATGAGCAGTTCTTC
TRBJ2-1	NA	few	TRBV12-3/TRBV12-4	CASSSAEFGYNEQFF	TGTGCCAGCAGTTCTGCGGAGTTCGGGTACAATGAGCAGTTCTTC
TRBJ2-7	TRBD2	few	TRBV7-9	CASSFGLAESYEQYF	TGTGCCAGCAGCTTTGGACTAGCCGAATCCTACGAGCAGTACTTC
TRBJ2-1	NA	few	TRBV5-1	CASSLGGIVYNEQFF	TGCGCCAGCAGCTTAGGCGGTATCGTCTACAATGAGCAGTTCTTC
TRBJ1-2	NA	few	TRBV5-1	CASSDTQGIYGYTF	TGCGCCAGCAGCGACACTCAGGGTATCTATGGCTACACCTTC
TRBJ2-3	NA	few	TRBV1	CTSPTGGLIPGTDTQYF	TGCACCAGTCCAACGGGGGGGCTAATTCCCGGCACAGATACGCAGTATTTT
TRBJ2-7	NA	NA	TRBV3-1	CASSQDFPGRDYEQYF	TGTGCCAGCAGCCAAGATTTCCCGGGAAGGGACTACGAGCAGTACTTC
TRBJ1-5	NA	NA	TRBV29-1	CSVEVGGGNQPQHF	TGCAGCGTTGAAGTGGGGGGGGGCAATCAGCCCCAGCATTTT
TRBJ2-1	TRBD2	few	TRBV5-6	CASSLMGFVLAASSYNEQFF	TGTGCCAGCAGCTTGATGGGGTTCGTACTAGCGGCGAGCTCCTACAATGAGCAGTTCTTC
TRBJ2-7	NA	NA	TRBV5-1	CASSLAGKGLSEQYF	TGCGCCAGCAGCTTGGCCGGGAAGGGTTTAAGCGAGCAGTACTTC
TRBJ2-7	TRBD1	few	TRBV5-1	CASSSNRGPAYEQYF	TGCGCCAGCAGCTCTAACAGGGGACCCGCCTACGAGCAGTACTTC
TRBJ2-7	TRBD1	few	TRBV20-1	CSARARYRGLMRDEQYF	TGCAGTGCTAGAGCCCGCTACAGGGGTTTGATGCGGGACGAGCAGTACTTC
TRBJ1-2	TRBD1	NA	TRBV20-1	CSARRSRQGGYGYTF	TGCAGTGCTAGAAGGAGCCGACAGGGCGGCTATGGCTACACCTTC
TRBJ2-7	TRBD2	NA	TRBV4-1	CASSLAGSREGLGEQYF	TGCGCCAGCAGCCTAGCGGGCTCGCGGGAGGGCCTGGGAGAGCAGTACTTC
TRBJ1-5	NA	few	TRBV20-1	CSATNVRGLNQPQHF	TGCAGTGCTACAAACGTACGGGGGCTCAATCAGCCCCAGCATTTT
TRBJ2-7	TRBD2	few	TRBV24-1	CATSERTRNEQYF	TGTGCCACCAGTGAACGGACTAGGAACGAGCAGTACTTC
TRBJ1-1	NA	few	TRBV6-2/TRBV6-3	CASSYKAGRITEAFF	TGTGCCAGCAGTTACAAAGCAGGACGGATCACTGAAGCTTTCTTT
TRBJ2-2	NA	few	TRBV5-4	CASSFSRAHTGELFF	TGTGCCAGCAGCTTTAGCCGGGCTCACACCGGGGAGCTGTTTTTT
TRBJ2-6	NA	NA	TRBV5-1	CASSDRSGANVLTF	TGCGCCAGCAGCGACAGGTCTGGGGCCAACGTCCTGACTTTC
TRBJ2-1	TRBD2	NA	TRBV7-8	CASSSVAGDSYNEQFF	TGTGCCAGCAGCTCAGTAGCGGGAGACTCCTACAATGAGCAGTTCTTC
TRBJ2-3	TRBD2	few	TRBV11-2	CASGRAPDTQYF	TGTGCCAGCGGGAGGGCCCCAGATACGCAGTATTTT
TRBJ2-5	TRBD2	once	TRBV3-1	CASSPGLAGGPQETQYF	TGTGCCAGCAGCCCGGGACTAGCGGGGGGGCCGCAAGAGACCCAGTACTTC
TRBJ1-1	NA	few	TRBV13	CASSLYRDTEAFF	TGTGCCAGCAGCTTATACAGGGACACTGAAGCTTTCTTT
TRBJ2-7	NA	few	TRBV7-9	CASSLEVAFSYEQYF	TGTGCCAGCAGCTTAGAAGTTGCGTTCTCCTACGAGCAGTACTTC